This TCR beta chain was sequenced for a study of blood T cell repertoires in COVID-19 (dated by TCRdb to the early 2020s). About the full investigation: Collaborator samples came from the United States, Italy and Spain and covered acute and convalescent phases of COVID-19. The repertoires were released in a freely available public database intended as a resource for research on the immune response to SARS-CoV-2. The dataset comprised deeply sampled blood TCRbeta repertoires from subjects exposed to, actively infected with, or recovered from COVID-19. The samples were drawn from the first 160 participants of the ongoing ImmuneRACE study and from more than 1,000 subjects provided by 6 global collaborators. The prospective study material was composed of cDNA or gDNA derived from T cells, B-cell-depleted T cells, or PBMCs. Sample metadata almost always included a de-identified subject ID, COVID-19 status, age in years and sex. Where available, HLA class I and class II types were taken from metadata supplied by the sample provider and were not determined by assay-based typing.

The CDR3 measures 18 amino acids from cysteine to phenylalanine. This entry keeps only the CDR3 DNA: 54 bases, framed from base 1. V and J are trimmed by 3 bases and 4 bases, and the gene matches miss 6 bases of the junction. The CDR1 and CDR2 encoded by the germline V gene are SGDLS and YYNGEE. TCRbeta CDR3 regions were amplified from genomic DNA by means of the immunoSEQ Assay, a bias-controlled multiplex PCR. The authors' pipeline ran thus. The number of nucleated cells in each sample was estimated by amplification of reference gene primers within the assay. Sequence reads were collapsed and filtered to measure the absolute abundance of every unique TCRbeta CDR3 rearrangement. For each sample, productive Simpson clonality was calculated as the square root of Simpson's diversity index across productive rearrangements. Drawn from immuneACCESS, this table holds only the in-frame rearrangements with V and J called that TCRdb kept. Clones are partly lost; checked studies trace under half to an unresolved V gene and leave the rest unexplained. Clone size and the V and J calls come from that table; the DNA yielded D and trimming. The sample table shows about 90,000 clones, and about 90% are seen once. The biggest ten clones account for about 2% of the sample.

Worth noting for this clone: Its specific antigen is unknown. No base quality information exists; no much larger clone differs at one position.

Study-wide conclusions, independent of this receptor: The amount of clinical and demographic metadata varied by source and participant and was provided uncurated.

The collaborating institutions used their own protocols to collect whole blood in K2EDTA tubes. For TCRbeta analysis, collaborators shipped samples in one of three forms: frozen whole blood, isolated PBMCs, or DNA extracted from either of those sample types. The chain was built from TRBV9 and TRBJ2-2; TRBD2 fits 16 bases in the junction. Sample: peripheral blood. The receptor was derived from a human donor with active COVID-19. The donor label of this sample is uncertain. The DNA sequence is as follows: TGTGCCAGCAGCGCCCCGGGACTAGCGGGGGGGGGCACCGGGGAGCTGTTTTTT. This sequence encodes CASSAPGLAGGGTGELFF.